Below are 23 T cell receptor beta chains sequenced from a single sample in a study of T cell responses to AZD1222 COVID-19 vaccine. Profiling relied on immunoSEQ multiplex PCR, and the TCRdb table lists in-frame clones only, not all of them. This table has 140,000 to 150,000 clones, around 87% appearing once. Sample: peripheral blood, taken on day 0 of AZD1222 vaccination. The receptors derive from an adult in good health.

V is TRBV6-5 and J is TRBJ1-1, with a possible D match to TRBD1 (6 bases). The CDR3 runs to 14 residues. The V and J ends lost 5 bases and 1 base respectively, with 11 bases between them. Germline V lookup: CDR1 MNHEY, CDR2 SVGAGI. The CDR3 sequence is CASSQNRANTEAFF. In DNA, the CDR3 is TGTGCCAGCAGTCAAAACAGGGCGAACACTGAAGCTTTCTTT.

V is TRBV5-1 and J is TRBJ1-1; 7 nucleotides match TRBD1. The CDR3 has 14 amino acids. J was trimmed by 5 bases and V by 4 bases; bases with no gene match: 8. Germline V CDR1 and CDR2: SGHRS, YFSETQ. The CDR3 nucleotides read TGCGCCAGCAGCACCCCAACAGGGGAAACTGAAGCTTTCTTT. It encodes CASSTPTGETEAFF.

The CDR3 loop reads CASSQINTEAFF. The CDR3 DNA is TGTGCCAGCAGCCAAATCAACACTGAAGCTTTCTTT. V is TRBV3-1 (or the pseudogene TRBV3-2) and J is TRBJ1-1; D ambiguous. The CDR3 has 12 residues. The V end was cut by 2 bases, the J end by 2 bases, with 3 bases between. The V gene's germline CDR1 is LGHDT and CDR2 YNNKEL (reference sequence).

The chain combines TRBV2 with TRBJ1-6; 9 bases map to TRBD1. Per the germline V gene, CDR1 is SNHLY and CDR2 is FYNNEI. This CDR3 region has 17 residues. The ends lost 6 bases at V and 0 bases at J; junction bases unmatched: 6. Here the CDR3 reads CASSPGQGSSYNSPLHF. CDR3 coding DNA: TGTGCCAGCAGCCCCGGACAGGGGAGCTCCTATAATTCACCCCTCCACTTT.

The chain recombines TRBV6-5 with TRBJ1-2; D not resolved. V lost 0 bases to trimming and J lost 0 bases, with 5 bases between them. CDR1 is MNHEY and CDR2 is SVGAGI in the germline V gene. The CDR3 extends over 14 amino acids. In DNA form, the CDR3 reads TGTGCCAGCAGTTACTCGGCGGCTAACTATGGCTACACCTTC. It codes for CASSYSAANYGYTF.

The CDR3 DNA is TGTGCCAGCAGTCCTATCCGGGGCCGAGTCAATGAGCAGTTCTTC. This codes for CASSPIRGRVNEQFF. This chain connects TRBV27 to TRBJ2-1, with D tentatively TRBD1 or TRBD2 (5 bases each). CDR1 MNHEY and CDR2 SMNVEV come from the germline V gene (reference sequence). CDR3 length equals 15 residues. With 5 bases removed from V and 6 bases from J, the gap between germline ends came to 17 bases.

Concerning this clone: A junction end diverges from the germline sequence, so it may reflect a read error. The chain is built from TRBV27 and TRBJ1-1; unclear D gene. CDR1 MNHEY and CDR2 SMNVEV come from the germline V gene (reference sequence). The CDR3 has 14 residues. The CDR3 DNA reads TGTGCCAGCAGCTTATCCGGTCTTCGGACTGAAGCTTTCTTT. Encoded protein: CASSLSGLRTEAFF.

This clone was counted once. The J gene is TRBJ2-7, the V gene TRBV3-1 (or the pseudogene TRBV3-2), with D hard to call. Trimming took 3 bases from V and 3 from J, leaving 12 bases between them. The CDR3 consists of 14 residues. The V gene's germline CDR1 is LGHDT and CDR2 YNNKEL (reference sequence). CDR3 sequence (DNA): TGTGCCAGCAGCCAGAGGACGGTGTACTACGAGCAGTACTTC. It specifies CASSQRTVYYEQYF.

J is TRBJ1-1 and V is TRBV3-1 (or the pseudogene TRBV3-2), with 9 positions matching TRBD1. The CDR3 has 13 amino acids. J was trimmed by 6 bases and V by 5 bases; bases with no gene match: 4. Per the germline V gene, CDR1 is LGHDT and CDR2 is YNNKEL (reference sequence). The CDR3 nucleotides are TGTGCCAGCAGCTGGGACAGGGCTCCTGAAGCTTTCTTT. Translation gives CASSWDRAPEAFF.

The gene calls are TRBV30 and TRBJ1-2; tentatively, D is TRBD1 (5 bases). Between the trimmed V and J ends, which lost 2 bases and 5 bases, there was a span of 12 bases. Germline CDR1 reads GTSNPN; CDR2 reads SVGIG (reference sequence). The CDR3 is 13 amino acids. In nucleotides, the CDR3 is TGTGCCTGGAGTCGGGACCCGAGGTATGGCTACACCTTC. It is translated as CAWSRDPRYGYTF.

The chain joins TRBV5-1 to TRBJ1-5; D unresolved. CDR1 is SGHRS, CDR2 YFSETQ, per germline. CDR3 length: 15 residues. V was shortened by 0 bases and J by 0 bases, with 7 bases between the two germline ends. The CDR3 here is CASSLGVHSNQPQHF. In DNA, the CDR3 is TGCGCCAGCAGCTTGGGGGTGCATAGCAATCAGCCCCAGCATTTT.

V gene TRBV19 combines with J gene TRBJ1-2; D is possibly TRBD1 (5 bases). V was clipped by 1 base and J by 6 bases, with 12 bases between them. Germline V gene data show CDR1 as LNHDA and CDR2 as SQIVND (reference sequence). This CDR3 comprises 14 residues. CDR3 in DNA: TGTGCCAGTAGTATAGTTAATACCAGGGATGGCTACACCTTC. It translates to CASSIVNTRDGYTF.

V is TRBV5-1 and J is TRBJ2-7, with 13 bases matching TRBD2. The length of the CDR3 is 17 residues. V lost 1 base, J lost 4 bases, and 8 bases stayed unmatched. Germline V gene lookup returns CDR1 SGHRS and CDR2 YFSETQ. The CDR3 DNA follows: TGCGCCAGCAGCTTGTATGGACTAGCGGGAGTCGGGTACGAGCAGTACTTC. Protein sequence: CASSLYGLAGVGYEQYF.

This chain connects TRBV5-8 to TRBJ1-2; TRBD1 aligns across 7 bases. The V gene end was trimmed by 6 bases and the J gene end by 5 bases; junction bases not matched to a gene: 13. The CDR3 is made up of 15 amino acids. Germline CDR1 reads SGHTS; CDR2 reads YDEGEE. The DNA of the CDR3 is TGTGCCAGCACCCACTACAGGGGCGGGAGGTATGGCTACACCTTC. As protein: CASTHYRGGRYGYTF.

The chain links TRBV14 to TRBJ2-1, with 9 bases aligning to TRBD2. Germline lookup yields CDR1 SGHDN and CDR2 FVKESK. The CDR3 contains 15 residues. V was clipped by 7 bases and J by 5 bases; unmatched bases: 9. The DNA for the CDR3 is TGTGCCAGCACCACAGGGACTAGCAGACACAATGAGCAGTTCTTC. It is translated as CASTTGTSRHNEQFF.

This rearrangement joins TRBV14 to TRBJ2-5, with D tentatively TRBD1 (6 bases). The germline V gene encodes CDR1 SGHDN and CDR2 FVKESK. The CDR3 is 16 residues long. V shed 0 bases and J shed 3 bases, with 14 bases lying between them. The CDR3 spells CASSQEFGRGEETQYF. The CDR3 bases are TGTGCCAGCAGCCAAGAGTTTGGCAGGGGCGAAGAGACCCAGTACTTC.

The chain combines TRBV5-1 with TRBJ2-2; D unclear. Germline V gives CDR1 SGHRS, CDR2 YFSETQ. The CDR3 runs to 14 residues. V lost 4 bases, J lost 6 bases, and 13 bases lay in between. The CDR3 sequence is CASSRTLSAGELFF. CDR3 DNA: TGCGCCAGCAGCCGGACGTTATCAGCCGGGGAGCTGTTTTTT.

V gene TRBV18 combines with J gene TRBJ2-7; D gene uncertain. Between the trimmed V and J ends, which lost 3 bases and 7 bases, there was a span of 7 bases. The CDR3 spans 11 residues. CDR1 is KGHSH and CDR2 is LQKENI in the germline V gene. This CDR3 reads CASSPEREQYF. The CDR3 DNA reads as TGTGCCAGCTCACCCGAGAGGGAGCAGTACTTC.

The chain recombines TRBV4-1 with TRBJ2-3; D gene ambiguous. Per the germline V gene, CDR1 is MGHRA and CDR2 is YSYEKL. CDR3 length: 14 amino acids. Trimming stripped 3 bases from V and 0 bases from J, with 7 bases between. CDR3 residues: CASSQPDSTDTQYF. The CDR3 coding sequence is TGCGCCAGCAGCCAGCCAGATAGCACAGATACGCAGTATTTT.

The V and J genes are TRBV11-2 and TRBJ2-1; 8 bases match TRBD2. Germline trimming cut 1 base from V and 0 bases from J; bases unmatched to any gene: 8. The CDR3 is 18 residues long. In germline, CDR1 is SGHAT, CDR2 FQNNGV. CDR3: CASSLGSTGGSSYNEQFF. CDR3 in DNA: TGTGCCAGCAGCTTAGGGTCGACGGGAGGGAGCTCCTACAATGAGCAGTTCTTC.

J is TRBJ1-1 and V is TRBV7-9, with D perhaps matching TRBD1 (6 bases). Germline V gene data show CDR1 as SEHNR and CDR2 as FQNEAQ (reference sequence). The CDR3 covers 15 residues. Trimming stripped 6 bases from V and 4 bases from J, with 18 bases between. The CDR3 is CASSLTPPGVTEAFF. CDR3 DNA: TGTGCCAGCAGTTTGACACCCCCAGGGGTCACTGAAGCTTTCTTT. Supplemented by reference TRBV7-9 and TRBJ1-1, the full variable domain reads DTGVSQNPRHKITKRGQNVTFRCDPISEHNRLYWYRQTLGQGPEFLTYFQNEAQLEKSRLLSDRFSAERPKGSFSTLEIQRTEQGDSAMYLCASSLTPPGVTEAFFGQGTRLTVV.

The chain employs TRBV10-3 and TRBJ2-7; tentatively, D is TRBD1 or TRBD2 (5 bases each). V was shortened by 6 bases and J by 4 bases, with 7 bases between the two germline ends. The CDR3 contains 11 residues. The germline V gene encodes CDR1 ENHRY and CDR2 SYGVKD. The CDR3 spells CAISGAYEQYF. The DNA for the CDR3 is TGTGCCATCAGCGGGGCTTACGAGCAGTACTTC.

V is TRBV18 and J is TRBJ2-1; D perhaps matches TRBD1 (6 bases). Trimming pared 8 bases from V and 5 bases from J, leaving 22 bases between. The germline CDR1 and CDR2 sequences are KGHSH and LQKENI. This CDR3 comprises 16 residues. This CDR3 reads CASASRGRDKDNEQFF. The CDR3 DNA is TGTGCCAGCGCATCGAGAGGCCGGGACAAAGACAATGAGCAGTTCTTC.